The source of this T cell receptor beta chain is a study of response to subunit inactivated influenza vaccine. Study findings and constraints: That few new T cells are recruited by each seasonal influenza vaccination was the authors' suggestion.

The trim removed 3 bases at V and 2 bases at J, leaving 9 bases unmatched. The CDR3 runs 16 residues. TCRdb reprocessed the RT-PCR reads with MiXCR, giving one entry per CDR3 protein. The data contain about 300,000 distinct CDR3 sequences, about a fifth of them singletons. For this clonotype: Its antigen is undetermined.

The receptor was derived from a man aged 45-69 years who received an inactivated influenza vaccine. The genes are TRBV12-3 or TRBV12-4 and TRBJ2-7, with 8 bases matching TRBD2. The specimen comprised PBMCs from blood, sampled 21 months after vaccination. The chain's CDR3 is CASSFGLAGGTYEQYF. Written as DNA, the CDR3 is TGTGCCAGCAGTTTCGGGCTAGCGGGTGGGACCTACGAGCAGTACTTC.